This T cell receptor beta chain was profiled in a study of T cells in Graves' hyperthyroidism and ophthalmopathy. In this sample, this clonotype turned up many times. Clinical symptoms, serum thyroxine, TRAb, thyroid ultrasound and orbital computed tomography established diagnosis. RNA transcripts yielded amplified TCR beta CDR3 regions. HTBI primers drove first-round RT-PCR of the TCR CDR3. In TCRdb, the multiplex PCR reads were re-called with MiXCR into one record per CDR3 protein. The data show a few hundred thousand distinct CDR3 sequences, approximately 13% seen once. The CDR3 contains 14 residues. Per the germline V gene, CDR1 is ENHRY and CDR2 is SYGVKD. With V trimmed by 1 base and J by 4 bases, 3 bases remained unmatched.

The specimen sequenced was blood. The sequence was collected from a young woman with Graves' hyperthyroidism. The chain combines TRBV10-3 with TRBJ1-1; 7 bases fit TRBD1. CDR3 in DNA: TGTGCCATCAGTGAGTTGGCAGGGGGCACTGAAGCTTTCTTT. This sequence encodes CAISELAGGTEAFF.